The 5 T cell receptor beta chains listed next were all sequenced from one sample in a study of blood T cell repertoires in COVID-19. The protocol was immunoSEQ multiplex PCR, while the TCRdb copy is restricted to in-frame clones and leaves out a portion. Of roughly 220,000 clones detected, 85% to 90% appear once; the ten largest clones hold about a tenth. Sequencing was carried out using peripheral blood. The receptors derive from a woman in her 50s with COVID-19, enrolled during active disease.

The chain couples TRBV14 to TRBJ2-5, with TRBD1 matching over 7 bases. The CDR3 runs 16 residues. Germline V CDR1 and CDR2: SGHDN, FVKESK. J was trimmed by 0 bases and V by 4 bases; bases with no gene match: 8. The CDR3 nucleotides read TGTGCCAGCAGCCTCAGAGGGGGCCCCTACCAAGAGACCCAGTACTTC. This encodes CASSLRGGPYQETQYF. Filled out from reference TRBV14 and TRBJ2-5, the complete variable domain reads EAGVTQFPSHSVIEKGQTVTLRCDPISGHDNLYWYRRVMGKEIKFLLHFVKESKQDESGMPNNRFLAERTGGTYSTLKVQPAELEDSGVYFCASSLRGGPYQETQYFGPGTRLLVL.

The rearrangement uses TRBV2 and TRBJ2-7, with 10 nucleotides matching TRBD2. CDR1 is SNHLY and CDR2 is FYNNEI in the germline V gene. The CDR3 is made up of 16 amino acids. V shed 5 bases and J 6 bases; nucleotides not matched to a gene: 13. CDR3 DNA sequence: TGTGCCAGCAGTTCACTTCTAAGCGGGGGGGCGAGCGAGCAGTACGTC. Protein sequence: CASSSLLSGGASEQYV.

This chain uses TRBV13 with TRBJ1-1; D perhaps matches TRBD1 (5 bases). CDR3 length equals 16 residues. V was trimmed by 5 bases and J by 4 bases, leaving 20 bases between them. Germline V CDR1 and CDR2: PRHDT, FYEKMQ (reference sequence). The CDR3 nucleotides read TGTGCCAGCAGCCCCGCGGGGGAGGATGAGTTCACTGAAGCTTTCTTT. Residues: CASSPAGEDEFTEAFF.

This rearrangement joins TRBV7-9 to TRBJ1-2; TRBD1 aligns across 8 bases. Germline-derived CDR1 and CDR2 are SEHNR and FQNEAQ (reference sequence). The V gene end was trimmed by 3 bases and the J gene end by 4 bases; junction bases not matched to a gene: 7. The CDR3 covers 15 residues. The CDR3 sequence is CASSLSGQGGYGYTF. The CDR3 nucleotides read TGTGCCAGCAGCTTGTCTGGACAGGGAGGCTATGGCTACACCTTC.

The chain recombines TRBV27 with TRBJ2-7; no clear D. The germline V and J ends were trimmed by 4 bases and 7 bases, with 8 bases remaining between them. This CDR3 has 11 residues. CDR1 is MNHEY and CDR2 is SMNVEV in the germline V gene (reference sequence). The CDR3 nucleotides read TGTGCCAGCAGTTCCACTCATGAGCAGTACTTC. Amino acid sequence: CASSSTHEQYF.